This T cell receptor (beta chain) stems from a study of pediatric ulcerative colitis (dated by TCRdb to between 2017 and 2020). Regarding the study in general: Of the ulcerative colitis patients, about 7 had pancolitis and two had left-sided colitis, and histology in every patient was consistent with ulcerative colitis. Nine or ten newly diagnosed, treatment-naive pediatric ulcerative colitis patients and four non-IBD control children each provided paired blood and rectal samples. By Pediatric Ulcerative Colitis Activity Index, mild disease was classified in a couple of patients, moderate disease in several and acute severe colitis in three.

During colonoscopy, one to two pinch biopsies were obtained from the rectum for research. Before the diagnostic colonoscopy, none of the ulcerative colitis patients had been given any immunosuppressive medication. Before DNA was isolated, the rectal biopsies underwent proteinase K digestion. The Wizard kit (Promega) was used to extract genomic DNA from both blood and intestinal samples. Notes on this clone: It lacks a known antigen. Nothing much larger sits one base from this clone, and base qualities are not available.

Rearranged CDR3 beta regions were amplified from genomic DNA with multiplex V and J primers using the immunoSEQ TRB Survey service. To keep sequencing depth equal across samples, survey-level depth of up to 500,000 reads per sample was applied. Libraries were purified and pooled, and sequencing was performed on Illumina technology. The authors' pipeline ran thus. Productive clonality, sample overlap, pairwise scatters, CDR3 beta length, V/D/J gene usage and productiveness were assessed with immunoSEQ online tools. Calculated diversity was defined as the number of unique rearrangements divided by total templates, multiplied by 100, and Shannon and Simpson indices were computed as well. For principal component analysis, Z-score normalized data were analyzed with the R prcomp function and the ggbiplot package. Morisita's index was used to quantify blood-rectal clonal overlap within each subject. TCRdb's version of the immuneACCESS table is confined to in-frame rearrangements and falls short of the full clone set. An unresolved V gene accounts for under half of the shortfall where checked; the remainder is of unknown origin. D and trimming come from the DNA, and the V and J calls and clone size come from that table. Across this sample there are some 40,000 clones, with roughly four fifths seen only once. 7.5% to 9% of the sample lies in the top ten.

Study-wide findings and limitations: Compared with controls, ulcerative colitis patients showed significantly higher autologous blood-rectal clonal overlap, a finding that suggests increased T cell trafficking to inflamed tissue. Two rectal CDR3 clonotypes were present in all ulcerative colitis patients and in none of the controls. Features of the rectal repertoire distinguished controls, mild-moderate colitis patients and acute severe colitis patients, and in acute severe colitis, rectal diversity was reduced because of clonal expansions. Rectal pinch biopsies may have included blood-derived T cells, especially in patients with overt colitis. Because the repertoires came from total lymphocyte DNA, rare subsets such as regulatory T cells may have patterns that are not reflected. The healthy control group was small, with only a few individuals. A couple of patients' blood samples yielded substantially fewer templates for technical reasons and were excluded from blood-rectal overlap analysis.

Clipping removes 9 bases from V and 5 bases from J, with 10 as the unmatched junction base count. The CDR1 and CDR2 encoded by the germline V gene are SNHLY and FYNNEI. The CDR3, cysteine through phenylalanine, is 14 amino acids long. Only the CDR3 DNA stays, 42 bases, in frame from base 1. This sequence was found in a boy aged 5-17 years with severe ulcerative colitis. Recombination connected TRBV2 to TRBJ1-5; 7 bases in between match TRBD1. The specimen was gut tissue. The CDR3 protein is CASSQDRTDQPQHF. The nucleotides are TGTGCCAGTTCCCAGGACAGGACTGATCAGCCCCAGCATTTT.